These 16 T cell receptor beta chains came from one sample sequenced in a study of cytomegalovirus exposure and HLA in healthy donors. PCR primers comprised 60 Vbeta and 13 Jbeta primers. The table came from immunoSEQ multiplex PCR; TCRdb's copy has only in-frame clones and leaves some out. The table lists around 60,000 clones, more than 70% of them singletons. Specimen: PBMCs. The receptors stem from a man aged 50 to 59 in good health and CMV-seropositive.

This clone was recorded a few times. The J gene is TRBJ2-7, the V gene TRBV30; 9 bases align to TRBD1. Germline V CDR1 and CDR2: GTSNPN, SVGIG (reference sequence). The CDR3 runs 16 residues. With V trimmed by 0 bases and J by 2 bases, 8 bases remained unmatched. This CDR3 is CAWSVPSRDRAYEQYF. DNA of the CDR3: TGTGCCTGGAGTGTACCATCCCGGGACAGGGCCTACGAGCAGTACTTC.

This chain uses TRBV29-1 with TRBJ1-5; D call uncertain. The germline CDR1 and CDR2 sequences are SQVTM and ANQGSEA. The CDR3 runs to 13 residues. V was shortened by 4 bases and J by 0 bases, with 7 bases between the two germline ends. CDR3 bases: TGCAGCGTTGCGGAGAATAGCAATCAGCCCCAGCATTTT. Translating it yields CSVAENSNQPQHF.

The chain carries TRBV6-6 and TRBJ1-1, with 7 bases identical to TRBD1. Germline V CDR1 and CDR2: MNHNY, SVGAGI (reference sequence). The CDR3 runs to 15 residues. The ends lost 0 bases at V and 1 base at J; junction bases unmatched: 2. The CDR3 bases are TGTGCCAGCAGTTACTCGACAGGGCCGAACACTGAAGCTTTCTTT. Its translation: CASSYSTGPNTEAFF.

The sample holds a few counts of this clone. The chain employs TRBV6-4 and TRBJ1-2, with TRBD1 identical over 7 bases. V trimming: 2 bases; J trimming: 8 bases; junction bases outside the gene matches: 11. There are 15 residues in the CDR3. Looked up from germline, CDR1 is MRHNA and CDR2 is SNTAGT. The DNA of the CDR3 is TGTGCCAGCAGTGACGGGCCAGGGGGGAAGGAGGGCTACACCTTC. Translating it yields CASSDGPGGKEGYTF.

The chain employs TRBV5-4 and TRBJ2-5; TRBD2 matches 8 bases. Germline V gives CDR1 SGHNT, CDR2 YYREEE (reference sequence). This CDR3 has 16 amino acids. Losses at the gene ends were 4 bases for V and 7 bases for J; bases not matched to a gene: 15. This CDR3 reads CASSLGRGGRPGTQYF. The CDR3 coding sequence is TGTGCCAGCAGCCTGGGGAGGGGCGGGAGGCCGGGGACCCAGTACTTC.

V usage is TRBV27 and J usage is TRBJ2-1, with TRBD2 identical over 14 bases. The CDR3 runs 17 residues. The junction had 11 bases not matched to a gene; V was cut back by 4 bases and J by 9 bases. CDR1 is MNHEY and CDR2 is SMNVEV in the germline V gene (reference sequence). CDR3 DNA sequence: TGTGCCAGCAGTTCCTCGACTAGCGGGAGGGCCGTAAGTGAGCAGTTCTTC. Its protein is CASSSSTSGRAVSEQFF.

The rearrangement uses TRBV19 and TRBJ2-1; 10 bases map to TRBD2. The V gene's germline CDR1 is LNHDA and CDR2 SQIVND (reference sequence). Losses at the gene ends were 0 bases for V and 4 bases for J; bases not matched to a gene: 0. The CDR3 sequence is 15 residues long. As DNA, the CDR3 is TGTGCCAGTAGTATAGAAGCGGGAGGGTACAATGAGCAGTTCTTC. It codes for CASSIEAGGYNEQFF.

The chain employs TRBV11-2 and TRBJ1-1, with D possibly matching TRBD1 (6 bases). This CDR3 region has 15 residues. Germline loops: CDR1 SGHAT, CDR2 FQNNGV. V shed 1 base and J shed 3 bases, with 12 bases lying between them. This CDR3 reads CASSLGRGQYTEAFF. CDR3 DNA: TGTGCCAGCAGCTTAGGGAGAGGACAGTACACTGAAGCTTTCTTT.

The CDR3 nucleotides read TGTGCCAGTAGTATGAACAGGGTAGCCGGAGGGGGCAACGAGCAGTACTTC. It yields the protein CASSMNRVAGGGNEQYF. The chain links TRBV19 to TRBJ2-7, with TRBD1 as a possible D gene (7 bases). The length of the CDR3 is 17 residues. The V end lost 3 bases, the J end lost 5 bases, and 23 bases lay between the germline ends. Germline-derived CDR1 and CDR2 are LNHDA and SQIVND (reference sequence).

V usage is TRBV7-2 and J usage is TRBJ1-5, with D possibly TRBD1 on 6 matching bases. This CDR3 comprises 13 residues. V was clipped by 5 bases and J by 4 bases, with 9 bases between them. The germline V gene encodes CDR1 SGHTA and CDR2 FQGNSA. As DNA, the CDR3 is TGTGCCAGCAGCCAGGGACATAATCAGCCCCAGCATTTT. Translating gives CASSQGHNQPQHF.

The chain carries TRBV5-1 and TRBJ1-5; D remains unclear. From germline, CDR1 is SGHRS and CDR2 YFSETQ. The V end was cut by 1 base, the J end by 5 bases, with 10 bases between. This CDR3 is built from 14 residues. The CDR3 is CASSLSPDYQPQHF. In DNA, the CDR3 is TGCGCCAGCAGCTTGTCTCCAGATTATCAGCCCCAGCATTTT.

The V gene is TRBV6-1, the J gene TRBJ2-2, with D unclear. The CDR3 consists of 13 residues. Between the trimmed V and J ends, which lost 7 bases and 1 base, there was a span of 7 bases. The germline gives CDR1 MNHNS, CDR2 SASEGT. DNA for the CDR3: TGTGCCAGCACATACAAGAACACCGGGGAGCTGTTTTTT. Its protein product is CASTYKNTGELFF.

The chain combines TRBV27 with TRBJ2-3; TRBD1 is a possible D gene (5 bases). Per the germline V gene, CDR1 is MNHEY and CDR2 is SMNVEV (reference sequence). There are 16 residues in the CDR3. Trimming pared 5 bases from V and 3 bases from J, leaving 18 bases between. For the CDR3, the DNA is TGTGCCAGCAGTACCCGTCCAGGGTGGGGTACAGATACGCAGTATTTT. Encoded protein: CASSTRPGWGTDTQYF.

A single count supports this clone. The rearrangement joins TRBV19 to TRBJ1-5; D call uncertain. The CDR3 is 13 amino acids. Germline CDR1 LNHDA, CDR2 SQIVND (reference sequence). V gave up 1 base and J gave up 5 bases, with 6 bases separating them. The chain's CDR3 is CASSIVPDQPQHF. CDR3 sequence (DNA): TGTGCCAGTAGTATAGTTCCTGATCAGCCCCAGCATTTT. The variable domain in full, with the rest retrieved from reference TRBV19 and TRBJ1-5, is DGGITQSPKYLFRKEGQNVTLSCEQNLNHDAMYWYRQDPGQGLRLIYYSQIVNDFQKGDIAEGYSVSREKKESFPLTVTSAQKNPTAFYLCASSIVPDQPQHFGDGTRLSIL.

The gene calls are TRBV18 and TRBJ2-1; 9 bases match TRBD2. This CDR3 is 15 amino acids long. The J segment lost 7 bases and the V segment lost 3 bases, leaving 7 bases of the junction unmatched. In germline, CDR1 is KGHSH, CDR2 LQKENI. The CDR3 region has the DNA TGTGCCAGCTCACCGACTAGCGGATCCACTAATGAGCAGTTCTTC. This encodes CASSPTSGSTNEQFF.

The chain recombines TRBV7-9 with TRBJ2-7, with D possibly being TRBD2 (5 bases). The CDR3 covers 15 residues. CDR1 and CDR2 from the germline V gene are SEHNR and FQNEAQ (reference sequence). The V end lost 5 bases, the J end lost 3 bases, and 17 bases lay between the germline ends. CDR3 nucleotides: TGTGCCAGCAGCCACGACCAGCGCGGGTACTACGAGCAGTACTTC. Translation: CASSHDQRGYYEQYF.